This is a list of T cell receptor beta chains from one sample in a study of blood T cell repertoires in COVID-19. Here immunoSEQ multiplex PCR was the method, and the copy in TCRdb shows in-frame clones only, minus some. Of roughly 200,000 clones listed, 75% to 90% are singletons. Sequencing used peripheral blood. Receptors were obtained from a man in his sixties with acute or convalescent COVID-19. CDR3s include the opening cysteine and the closing phenylalanine or tryptophan. The D gene is left open where the match is weak. Clone sizes are given selectively: once, few, many, or a class where the clone is expanded.

V	D	length	size	J	DNA	CDR3
TRBV5-8	TRBD2	14	.	TRBJ2-1	TGTGCCAGCAGGAGCGGGAGGGCTTTCAATGAGCAGTTCTTC	CASRSGRAFNEQFF
TRBV7-9	TRBD2	19	.	TRBJ2-1	TGTGCTGGAAACAAGCGGGGGGACAATTTGCTGAGCTCCTACAATGAGCAGTTCTTC	CAGNKRGDNLLSSYNEQFF
TRBV11-2	TRBD1	15	.	TRBJ2-7	TGTGCCAGCAGCCCCTTGAGGGGGCGCGCACCCGAGCAGTACTTC	CASSPLRGRAPEQYF
TRBV7-6	TRBD2	15	.	TRBJ2-7	TGTGCCAGCAGCCTGGGACTAGCGGGGACCTACGAGCAGTACTTC	CASSLGLAGTYEQYF
TRBV28	.	16	.	TRBJ1-4	TGTGCCAGCAGCCGAGTTCGATGGACCGCAGGGGAAAAACTGTTTTTT	CASSRVRWTAGEKLFF
TRBV25-1	.	16	.	TRBJ1-3	TGTGCCAGCAGTCTGGGGGGGGCCTTCTCTGGAAACACCATATATTTT	CASSLGGAFSGNTIYF
TRBV7-2	TRBD1	15	once	TRBJ1-2	TGTGCCAGCAGCTTAAGGCCGGACAGGAACTATGGCTACACCTTC	CASSLRPDRNYGYTF
TRBV28	TRBD1	19	few	TRBJ1-3	TGTGCCAGCAGCTCCTTCGCCGGGACAGGGGACGTCTCTGGAAACACCATATATTTT	CASSSFAGTGDVSGNTIYF
TRBV5-1	TRBD1	14	once	TRBJ2-7	TGCGCCAGCAGCTTTGCAGGGGGCGCCTACGAGCAGTACTTC	CASSFAGGAYEQYF
TRBV7-9	.	13	once	TRBJ1-1	TGTGCCAGCAGCGCGGGGAGGGTCAGCGAAGCTTTCTTT	CASSAGRVSEAFF
TRBV28	.	14	.	TRBJ2-2	TGTGCCAGCAGTTTCTCAGGCAGCTCCGGGGAGCTGTTTTTT	CASSFSGSSGELFF
TRBV28	TRBD2	16	.	TRBJ2-7	TGTGCCAGCAGTTTATGGGGTAGCGGGAAACCTTACGAGCAGTACTTC	CASSLWGSGKPYEQYF
TRBV29-1	.	13	once	TRBJ1-3	TGCAGCGCCGGGGAACTCTGGTCGTCCACCATATATTTT	CSAGELWSSTIYF
TRBV18	.	12	.	TRBJ2-4	TGTGCCAGCTCACCAAGTAGTGGCATTCAGTACTTC	CASSPSSGIQYF
TRBV9	TRBD2	15	.	TRBJ2-1	TGTGCCAGCAGCGGGGGACTAGCGGGTTACAATGAGCAGTTCTTC	CASSGGLAGYNEQFF
TRBV12-5	TRBD2	18	.	TRBJ2-3	TGTGCTAGTGGTTTGGTACTAGACGGGAGGATAGGGACAGATACGCAGTATTTT	CASGLVLDGRIGTDTQYF
TRBV6-1	.	13	.	TRBJ1-1	TGTGCCAGCAGTGCAGCCTTTAACACTGAAGCTTTCTTT	CASSAAFNTEAFF
TRBV10-3	TRBD2	14	.	TRBJ2-7	TGTGCCACCAACGGGGGGACTAGCGGCTACGAGCAGTACTTC	CATNGGTSGYEQYF
TRBV7-3	.	14	.	TRBJ2-5	TGTGCCAGCAGCTCTAGCAACAGCGTAGAGACCCAGTACTTC	CASSSSNSVETQYF
TRBV5-1	TRBD1	17	.	TRBJ1-6	TGCGCCAGCAGTTTATCACCTGGGACAGACCGAACCTCACCCCTCCACTTT	CASSLSPGTDRTSPLHF
TRBV5-1	TRBD1	18	.	TRBJ2-7	TGCGCCAGCAGCTTGGTTGGCAGGGGGCGAGCTAGGACCTACGAGCAGTACTTC	CASSLVGRGRARTYEQYF
TRBV6-5	.	16	.	TRBJ1-5	TGTGCCAGCAGTTACTTCCGGGACATCTTTAATCAGCCCCAGCATTTT	CASSYFRDIFNQPQHF
TRBV5-1	TRBD1	14	.	TRBJ2-1	TGCGCCAGCAGCTCGGGACAGGGGCCCAGTGAGCAGTTCTTC	CASSSGQGPSEQFF
TRBV9	TRBD2	12	.	TRBJ2-1	TGTGCCAGTGGACTAGCGGCCAATGAGCAGTTCTTC	CASGLAANEQFF
TRBV19	TRBD1	20	.	TRBJ2-2	TGTGCCAGTAGTAAGGTTGGGAACAGGGTCTCAGGGGGTCAGACCGGGGAGCTGTTTTTT	CASSKVGNRVSGGQTGELFF
TRBV2	TRBD1	16	.	TRBJ1-3	TGTGCCAGCAGTCAGGTCAGGGGGGCCTCTGGAAACACCATATATTTT	CASSQVRGASGNTIYF
TRBV28	.	12	.	TRBJ2-7	TGTGCCAGTTCACTCGCCTCCTACGAGCAGTACTTC	CASSLASYEQYF
TRBV9	TRBD1	14	.	TRBJ1-5	TGTGCCAGCAGCGCAACAGGGGGGGGTCAGCCCCAGCATTTT	CASSATGGGQPQHF
TRBV27	TRBD2	21	.	TRBJ2-2	TGTGCCAGCAGTTTAAGAAAAAGGACTAGCGGGAGTGTAACGAACACCGGGGAGCTGTTTTTT	CASSLRKRTSGSVTNTGELFF
TRBV2	.	15	.	TRBJ2-4	TGTGCCAGCAGTGACAGAGCGGTAGCCAAAAACATTCAGTACTTC	CASSDRAVAKNIQYF
TRBV24-1	TRBD1	13	many	TRBJ2-2	TGTGCCACTGCGACAGGGGGGACCGGGGAGCTGTTTTTT	CATATGGTGELFF
TRBV9	.	14	.	TRBJ2-1	TGTGCCAGCAGCGTAGGCGGGATTGTGAATGAGCAGTTCTTC	CASSVGGIVNEQFF
TRBV2	.	13	.	TRBJ1-5	TGTGCCAGCAGCCCGACAGGCACTCAGCCCCAGCATTTT	CASSPTGTQPQHF
TRBV28	.	15	.	TRBJ1-3	TGTGCCAGCAGTTTTGAGGGTGAAACTGGAAACACCATATATTTT	CASSFEGETGNTIYF
TRBV6-5	.	14	.	TRBJ1-4	TGTGCCAGCAGTTATGGGCAGCCAAATGAAAAACTGTTTTTT	CASSYGQPNEKLFF
TRBV6-2/TRBV6-3	TRBD2	17	.	TRBJ2-7	TGTGCCAGCAGTTACGGGGGACTAGCGGGTTCTTCCTACGAGCAGTACTTC	CASSYGGLAGSSYEQYF
TRBV5-6	TRBD2	17	.	TRBJ2-1	TGTGCCAGCAGCCGATTTCCGTCCAGCGGGAGCTACAATGAGCAGTTCTTC	CASSRFPSSGSYNEQFF
TRBV11-2	.	15	.	TRBJ2-5	TGTGCCAGCAGCTTAGTTGACAGAGACCTAGAGACCCAGTACTTC	CASSLVDRDLETQYF
TRBV11-2	TRBD2	15	few	TRBJ2-7	TGTGCCAGCAGCTTGCCGACTAGCGGGAGCTACGAGCAGTACTTC	CASSLPTSGSYEQYF
TRBV15	TRBD1	18	.	TRBJ1-5	TGTGCCACCAGCAACTCTATCCTGTGGGGACAGCGGAATCAGCCCCAGCATTTT	CATSNSILWGQRNQPQHF
TRBV7-9	.	15	few	TRBJ2-3	TGTGCCAGCAGCTTAGTGTCGTCGGGCACAGATACGCAGTATTTT	CASSLVSSGTDTQYF
TRBV5-4	TRBD1	16	.	TRBJ2-5	TGTGCCAGCAGCTTGCGGACAGGCGGTTACCAAGAGACCCAGTACTTC	CASSLRTGGYQETQYF
TRBV4-1	.	16	few	TRBJ1-4	TGCGCCAGCAGCCGAATGGACGGGGAAACTAATGAAAAACTGTTTTTT	CASSRMDGETNEKLFF
TRBV11-2	TRBD2	15	.	TRBJ2-1	TGTGCCAGCAGCTTAGGGGGACTATCACTTAATGAGCAGTTCTTC	CASSLGGLSLNEQFF
TRBV6-4	.	14	.	TRBJ1-6	TGTGCCAGCAGTGAAGGTAGTTCCAGGGGAGCCCTCCACTTT	CASSEGSSRGALHF
TRBV3-1/TRBV3-2	TRBD1	15	.	TRBJ1-4	TGTGCCAGCAGCCGCGGGACAGGGATTGGGGAAAAACTGTTTTTT	CASSRGTGIGEKLFF
TRBV27	.	14	.	TRBJ2-7	TGTGCCAGCAGTTTAACAGGGCTCCTCTACGAGCAGTACTTC	CASSLTGLLYEQYF
TRBV27	.	13	.	TRBJ2-7	TGTGCCAGCAGTTTTGGCTCCACCTACGAGCAGTACTTC	CASSFGSTYEQYF
TRBV28	.	15	.	TRBJ2-5	TGTGCCAGCAGTTCCCCGTCCTCCGGGGGAGAGACCCAGTACTTC	CASSSPSSGGETQYF
TRBV7-3	TRBD2	16	.	TRBJ2-2	TGTGCCAGCAGCTCCGCGAGCGGGAGGAACACCGGGGAGCTGTTTTTT	CASSSASGRNTGELFF
TRBV19	TRBD2	14	.	TRBJ2-1	TGTGCCAGTACCGGGACTAGCCTATACAATGAGCAGTTCTTC	CASTGTSLYNEQFF
TRBV5-8	.	13	few	TRBJ2-1	TGTGCCAGCAGCTTGGTGGCTAGCACTGAGCAGTTCTTC	CASSLVASTEQFF
TRBV19	.	12	.	TRBJ1-1	TGTGCCACCCGGGACACCTGGGGTGAAGCTTTCTTT	CATRDTWGEAFF
TRBV18	TRBD2	15	.	TRBJ2-3	TGTGCCAGCTCGGGCGGGAGGGTTGGCACAGATACGCAGTATTTT	CASSGGRVGTDTQYF
TRBV7-2	.	15	.	TRBJ1-1	TGTGCCAGCAGCCCCGGACACACTCTCAACACTGAAGCTTTCTTT	CASSPGHTLNTEAFF